Below, 2 T cell receptor beta chains from the same sample are listed, as sequenced in a study of T cell clonality in common variable immunodeficiency. The assay was immunoSEQ multiplex PCR, and TCRdb's table has in-frame clones only and misses some. This sample carries some 50,000 clones and no singletons, and around 1.8% goes to the top ten. Material for sequencing was peripheral blood mononuclear cells. These receptors all stem from a person aged 18 to 75 in good health.

Remarks on this clone: The CDR3 goes on 3 residues after the read ends, and that part is filled in from the germline J gene. The chain recombines TRBV29-1 with TRBJ1-4, with 8 positions matching TRBD1. Per germline, CDR1 SQVTM and CDR2 ANQGSEA. The CDR3 totals 17 residues. V shed 5 bases and J 7 bases; nucleotides not matched to a gene: 18. The CDR3 sequence is CSVRWGGQGGFGEKLFF. The covered CDR3 bases are TGCAGCGTTAGGTGGGGCGGACAGGGCGGTTTCGGTGAAAAA.

At least ten counts were recorded for this clone. The read ends 3 residues before the CDR3 terminus; that terminus is restored from the germline J gene. V gene TRBV7-9 combines with J gene TRBJ2-7; 7 bases are a match to TRBD1. The germline gives CDR1 SEHNR, CDR2 FQNEAQ (reference sequence). V shed 1 base, J shed 2 bases, and the junction held 2 bases outside the gene matches. This CDR3 has 14 residues. The CDR3 DNA, read in part, is TGTGCCAGCAGCTTAGGGGGGACAGCCTACGAG. Translating it yields CASSLGGTAYE. The entire CDR3 is CASSLGGTAYEQYF.